This T cell receptor (beta chain) was recorded in a study of blood T cells in healthy people across ages. Study-wide results and limits: Both naive CD4+ cell counts and diversity were greater in long-lived donors than in aged donors.

A second 7 to 11 cycle PCR used barcoded and J-beta primers. Via MiXCR, TCRdb re-called the 5' RACE reads, giving one row per CDR3 protein. The table has about 1.8 million distinct CDR3 sequences, roughly 50% seen once. The CDR3 runs 14 residues. The germline V gene has CDR1 SEHNR and CDR2 FQNEAQ (reference sequence). V gave up 1 base and J gave up 5 bases; unmatched junction bases: 4. Notes on this clonotype: Its antigen is unknown.

This clonotype was sampled from a woman in her thirties or forties in good health. The sample consisted of blood. The rearrangement uses TRBV7-9 and TRBJ1-1, with TRBD1 identical over 7 bases. As DNA, the CDR3 is TGTGCCAGCAGCTTAGGGCCACAGGGGACTGAAGCTTTCTTT. This codes for CASSLGPQGTEAFF.